This T cell receptor beta chain originates from a study of T cell repertoires in cytomegalovirus infection. The V and J ends lost 6 bases and 2 bases respectively, with 14 bases between them. Per the germline V gene, CDR1 is SGHNT and CDR2 is YYREEE (reference sequence). The CDR3 runs to 14 residues. As for this clonotype: The antigen is unknown.

Study-wide points: Summed frequency of public TCR beta families distinguished CMV carriers with the relevant HLA.

TCRdb processed the reads anew with MiXCR; each CDR3 protein has one entry. The sample yields under 850,000 distinct CDR3 sequences, less than 40% seen once. This receptor was taken from a human donor in good health (CMV status not recorded). Some clones in this sample may be carry-over from other donors' samples. The chain has TRBV5-4 and TRBJ1-1; D gene uncertain. The sample comprised PBMCs. CDR3 residues: CASMPKDRNTEAFF. The CDR3, as DNA: TGTGCCAGCATGCCAAAAGACCGAAACACTGAAGCTTTCTTT.